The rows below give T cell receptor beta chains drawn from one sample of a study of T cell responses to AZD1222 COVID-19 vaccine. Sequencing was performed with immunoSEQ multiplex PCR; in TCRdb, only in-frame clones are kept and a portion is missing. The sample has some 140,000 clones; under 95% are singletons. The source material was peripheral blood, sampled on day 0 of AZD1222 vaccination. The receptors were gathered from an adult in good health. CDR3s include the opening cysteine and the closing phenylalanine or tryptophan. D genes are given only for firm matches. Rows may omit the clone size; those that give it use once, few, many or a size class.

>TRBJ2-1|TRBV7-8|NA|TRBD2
TGTGCCAGCAGCTTAGGACTCGGCGGGAGGGCAAATGAGCAGTTCTTC
CASSLGLGGRANEQFF
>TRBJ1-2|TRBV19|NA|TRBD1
TGTGCCAGTACCCCCAGACAGGGGGCTGGCTACACCTTC
CASTPRQGAGYTF
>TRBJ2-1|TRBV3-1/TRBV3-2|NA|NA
TGTGCCAGCAGACGGACTGCCTTCACCCTTAGCTCCTACAATGAGCAGTTCTTC
CASRRTAFTLSSYNEQFF
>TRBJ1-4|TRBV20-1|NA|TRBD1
TGCAGTGCTAGTATATACAGGGGAACTAATGAAAAACTGTTTTTT
CSASIYRGTNEKLFF
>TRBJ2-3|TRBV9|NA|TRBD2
TGTGCCAGCAGCTCCGTTGGGGGAGGGGCAGATACGCAGTATTTT
CASSSVGGGADTQYF
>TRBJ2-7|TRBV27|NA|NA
TGTGCCAGCAGTCTGTGGGGTGCCTCCGAGCAGTACTTC
CASSLWGASEQYF
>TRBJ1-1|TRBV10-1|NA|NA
TGCGCCAGCAGTGAGTACGCGGGAGCCGCTGAAGCTTTCTTT
CASSEYAGAAEAFF
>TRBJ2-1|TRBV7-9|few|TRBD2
TGTGCCAGCAGCTTAGGTAGCGGGAGGGCCAATGAGCAGTTCTTC
CASSLGSGRANEQFF
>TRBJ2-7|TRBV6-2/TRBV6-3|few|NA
TGTGCCAGCAGTTACTCGCCGCGACCCGGTAGCTTGTACGAGCAGTACTTC
CASSYSPRPGSLYEQYF
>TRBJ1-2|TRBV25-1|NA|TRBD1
TGTGCCAGCACAGGACAGGGGTTTCCAGATGGCTACACCTTC
CASTGQGFPDGYTF
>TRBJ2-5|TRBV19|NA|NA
TGTGCCAGTAGTATGCAATGGGAAGTGGAGACCCAGTACTTC
CASSMQWEVETQYF
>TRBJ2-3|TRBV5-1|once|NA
TGCGCCAGCAGCTTGGAGGGACGGAGCACAGATACGCAGTATTTT
CASSLEGRSTDTQYF
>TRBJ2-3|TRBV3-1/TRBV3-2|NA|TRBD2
TGTGCCAGCAGCCAAGGGTTAGCGGGAGATTGGGATACGCAGTATTTT
CASSQGLAGDWDTQYF
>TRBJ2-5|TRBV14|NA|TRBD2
TGTGCCAGCAGCCAAGTGGGACTAGCGGGAGAGACCCAGTACTTC
CASSQVGLAGETQYF
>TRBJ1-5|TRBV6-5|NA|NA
TGTGCCAGCAGCAGGCAGGATTATCAGCCCCAGCATTTT
CASSRQDYQPQHF
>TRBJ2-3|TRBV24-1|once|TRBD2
TGTGCCACCAGTGCCCACCCATCAGGTGCGGGAGAGATGCAGAATACGCAGTATTTT
CATSAHPSGAGEMQNTQYF
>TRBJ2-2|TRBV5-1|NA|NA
TGCGCCAGCAGCTTGGGTCGGAACACCGGGGAGCTGTTTTTT
CASSLGRNTGELFF
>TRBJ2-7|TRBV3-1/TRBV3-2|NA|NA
TGTGCCAGCAGCCAAGTGGACGGGGTTGGGGAGCAGTACTTC
CASSQVDGVGEQYF
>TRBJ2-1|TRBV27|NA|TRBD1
TGTGCCAGCAGTCGGGGGGACAGGGACAATGAGCAGTTCTTC
CASSRGDRDNEQFF
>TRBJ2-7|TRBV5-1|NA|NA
TGCGCCAGCAGCTTGGTAGCGGCCTCCTACGAGCAGTACTTC
CASSLVAASYEQYF
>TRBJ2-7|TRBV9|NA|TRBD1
TGTGCCAGCAGCGTAGATGGGACAGGGGTTTACGAGCAGTACTTC
CASSVDGTGVYEQYF
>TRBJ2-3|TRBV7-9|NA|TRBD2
TGTGCCAGCAGCTTACGCGGGAGCACCACAGATACGCAGTATTTT
CASSLRGSTTDTQYF
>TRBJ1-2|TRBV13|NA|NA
TGTGCCAGCAGCCCGACTAGAGAGAACTATGGCTACACCTTC
CASSPTRENYGYTF
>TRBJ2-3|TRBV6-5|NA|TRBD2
TGTGCCAGCAGTTCGACTAGCGGGGGGGGCACAGATACGCAGTATTTT
CASSSTSGGGTDTQYF
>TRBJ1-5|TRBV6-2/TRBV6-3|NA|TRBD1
TGTGCCAGCAGTCTTTTCCGGGACAGCTCTCAGCCCCAGCATTTT
CASSLFRDSSQPQHF
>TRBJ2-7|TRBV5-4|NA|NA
TGTGCCAGCAGCCCGGACTGGGCCCCGGGGGAGCAGTACTTC
CASSPDWAPGEQYF
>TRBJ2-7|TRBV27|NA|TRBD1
TGTGCCAGCAGTTTGGGACAGGCAACTTACGAGCAGTACTTC
CASSLGQATYEQYF
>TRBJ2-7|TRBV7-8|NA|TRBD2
TGTGCCAGCAGTCCTAGCGGGAGTACCTACGAGCAGTACTTC
CASSPSGSTYEQYF
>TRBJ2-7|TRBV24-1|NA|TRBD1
TGTGCCACCATTTTACAGGGGGCGATGTACGAGCAGTACTTC
CATILQGAMYEQYF
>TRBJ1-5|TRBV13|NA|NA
TGTGCCAGCAGCTATCAGGGACAGCCCCAGCATTTT
CASSYQGQPQHF
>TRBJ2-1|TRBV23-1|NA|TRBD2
TGCGCCAGCAGTCAATCGCGGTTCGGCGAGCGGGAGTCCTATGAGCAGTTCTTC
CASSQSRFGERESYEQFF
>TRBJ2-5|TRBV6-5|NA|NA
TGTGCCAGCAGTTACTCGACAAACTACCAGGAGACCCAGTACTTC
CASSYSTNYQETQYF
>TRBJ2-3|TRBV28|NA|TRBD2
TGTGCCAGCAGTTTCCCCGGGACTAGCGGGACAACCCGATTCACAGATACGCAGTATTTT
CASSFPGTSGTTRFTDTQYF
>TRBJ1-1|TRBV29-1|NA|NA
TGCAGCGGCGTTCAAGAGTTGGGCACTGAAGCTTTCTTT
CSGVQELGTEAFF
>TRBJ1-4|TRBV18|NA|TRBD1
TGTGCCAGCTCACCAATCCAGGGGGCGACTAATGAAAAACTGTTTTTT
CASSPIQGATNEKLFF
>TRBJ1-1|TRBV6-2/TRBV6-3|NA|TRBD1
TGTGCCAGCAGTTATATCCCAGGGGGCTCGGATACTGAAGCTTTCTTT
CASSYIPGGSDTEAFF
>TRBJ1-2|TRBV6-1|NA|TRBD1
TGTGCCAGCAGTGAACGGGACAGGGGAAGCTATGGCTACACCTTC
CASSERDRGSYGYTF
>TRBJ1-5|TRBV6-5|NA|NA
TGTGCCACCTGGGGGCTTCTTGATCAGCCCCAGCATTTT
CATWGLLDQPQHF
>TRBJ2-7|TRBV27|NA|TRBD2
TGTGCCAGCGGAGCGGGAGATTCCTCCTACGAGCAGTACTTC
CASGAGDSSYEQYF
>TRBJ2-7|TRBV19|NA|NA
TGTGCCAGTAGTCCACCGACCGGGGTCGACGAGCAGTACTTC
CASSPPTGVDEQYF